Described below is a single TCR beta chain sequence and its context. The authors ran a second PCR of roughly 6 to 12 cycles using a sample-barcoded 5' primer and a J-beta primer mix. TCRdb itself ran the 5' RACE reads through MiXCR, one entry per CDR3 protein. The profile shows some 890,000 distinct CDR3 sequences, 29% of them singletons. These data come from a study of blood T cells in healthy people across ages. These data are also associated with another study on T cells of mothers and their children. As that study records: For each mother, over 8 million TCR beta CDR3 reads were obtained, and for each child, 2.5 million to 3 million.

The TCR originated in a woman aged 40-49 years in good health. The sample taken for sequencing was blood.

CDR3 nucleotide sequence: TGTGCCAGCAACAAGGGGGGGACCCTCTACGAGCAGTACTTC. Protein sequence: CASNKGGTLYEQYF. The V call is TRBV7-9, the J call TRBJ2-7; a weak D match, TRBD2 (7 bases). The V and J ends lost 7 bases and 3 bases respectively, with 16 bases between them. The CDR3 extends over 14 amino acids. From germline, CDR1 is SEHNR and CDR2 FQNEAQ (reference sequence).